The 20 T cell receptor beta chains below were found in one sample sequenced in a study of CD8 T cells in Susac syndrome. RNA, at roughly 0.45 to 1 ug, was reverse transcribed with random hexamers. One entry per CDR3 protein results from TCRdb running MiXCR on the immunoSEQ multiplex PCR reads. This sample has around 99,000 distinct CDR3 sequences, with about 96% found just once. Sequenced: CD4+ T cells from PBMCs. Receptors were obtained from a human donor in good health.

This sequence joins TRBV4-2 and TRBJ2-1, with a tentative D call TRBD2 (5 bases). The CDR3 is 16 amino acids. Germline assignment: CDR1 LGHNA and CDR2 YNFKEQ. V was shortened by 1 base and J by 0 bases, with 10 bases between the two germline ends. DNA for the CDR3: TGTGCCAGCAGCCAAGGTCCGGGGAGCTCCTACAATGAGCAGTTCTTC. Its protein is CASSQGPGSSYNEQFF.

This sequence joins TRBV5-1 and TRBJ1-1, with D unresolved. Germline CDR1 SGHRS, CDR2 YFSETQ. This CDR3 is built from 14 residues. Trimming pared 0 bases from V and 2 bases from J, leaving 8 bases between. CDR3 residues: CASSLDGFNTEAFF. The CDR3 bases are TGCGCCAGCAGCTTGGATGGGTTTAACACTGAAGCTTTCTTT. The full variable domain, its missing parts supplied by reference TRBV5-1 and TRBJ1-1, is KAGVTQTPRYLIKTRGQQVTLSCSPISGHRSVSWYQQTPGQGLQFLFEYFSETQRNKGNFPGRFSGRQFSNSRSEMNVSTLELGDSALYLCASSLDGFNTEAFFGQGTRLTVV.

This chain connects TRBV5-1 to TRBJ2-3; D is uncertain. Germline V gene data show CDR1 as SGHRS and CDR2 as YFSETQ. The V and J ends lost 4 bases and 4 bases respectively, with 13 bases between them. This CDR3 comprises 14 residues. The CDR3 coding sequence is TGCGCCAGCAGCCAATCTAGAGTCGCAGATACGCAGTATTTT. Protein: CASSQSRVADTQYF.

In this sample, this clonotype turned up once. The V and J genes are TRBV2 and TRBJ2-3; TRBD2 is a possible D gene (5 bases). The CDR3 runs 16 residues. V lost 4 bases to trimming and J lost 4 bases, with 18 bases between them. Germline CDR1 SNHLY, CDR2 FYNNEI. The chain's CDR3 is CASSGWERNTPDTQYF. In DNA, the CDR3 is TGTGCCAGCAGTGGTTGGGAGAGAAACACCCCAGATACGCAGTATTTT.

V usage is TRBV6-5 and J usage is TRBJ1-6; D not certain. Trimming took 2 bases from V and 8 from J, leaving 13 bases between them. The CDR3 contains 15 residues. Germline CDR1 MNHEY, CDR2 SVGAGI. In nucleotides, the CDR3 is TGTGCCAGCAGTTACCTTAGACGGATAGATTCACCCCTCCACTTT. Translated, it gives CASSYLRRIDSPLHF.

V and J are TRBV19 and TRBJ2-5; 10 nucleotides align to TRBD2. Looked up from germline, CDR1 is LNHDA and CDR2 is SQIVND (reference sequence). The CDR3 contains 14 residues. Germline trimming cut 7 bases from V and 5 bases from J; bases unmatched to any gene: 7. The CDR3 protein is CASTVAGGGETQYF. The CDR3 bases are TGTGCCAGTACCGTAGCGGGAGGAGGTGAGACCCAGTACTTC.

This CDR3 reads CASSYFPQGFSQHF. Written as DNA, the CDR3 is TGTGCCAGCAGTTACTTTCCACAGGGATTCTCCCAGCATTTT. The V call is TRBV6-2 or TRBV6-3, the J call TRBJ1-5; D possibly corresponds to TRBD1 (6 bases). The CDR3 is 14 amino acids. Germline V lookup: CDR1 MNHEY, CDR2 SVGEGT. Trimming cost V 1 base and J 11 bases, with 15 bases left between them.

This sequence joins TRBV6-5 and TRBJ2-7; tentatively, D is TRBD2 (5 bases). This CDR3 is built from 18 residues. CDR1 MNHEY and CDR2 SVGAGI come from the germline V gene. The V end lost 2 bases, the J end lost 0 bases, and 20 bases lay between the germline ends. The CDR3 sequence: CASSYPLTANGDSYEQYF. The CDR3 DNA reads TGTGCCAGCAGTTACCCCCTTACCGCGAACGGGGACTCCTACGAGCAGTACTTC.

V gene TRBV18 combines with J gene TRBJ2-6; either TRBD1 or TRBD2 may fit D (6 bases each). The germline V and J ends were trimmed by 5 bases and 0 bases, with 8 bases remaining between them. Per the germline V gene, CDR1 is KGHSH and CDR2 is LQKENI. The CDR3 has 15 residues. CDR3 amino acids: CASSKGGSGANVLTF. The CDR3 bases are TGTGCCAGCTCAAAGGGGGGCTCTGGGGCCAACGTCCTGACTTTC.

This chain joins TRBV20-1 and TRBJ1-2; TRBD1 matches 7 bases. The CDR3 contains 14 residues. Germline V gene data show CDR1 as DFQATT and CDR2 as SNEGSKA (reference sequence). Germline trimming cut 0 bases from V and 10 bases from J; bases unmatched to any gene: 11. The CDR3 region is CSARETGRKGIYTF. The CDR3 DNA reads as TGCAGTGCTAGAGAGACAGGGCGAAAGGGAATCTACACCTTC.

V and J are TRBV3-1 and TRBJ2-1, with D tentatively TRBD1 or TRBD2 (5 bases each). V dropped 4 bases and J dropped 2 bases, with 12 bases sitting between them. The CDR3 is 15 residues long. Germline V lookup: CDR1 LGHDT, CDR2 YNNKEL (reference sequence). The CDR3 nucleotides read TGTGCCAGCAGCCCACCCGGGACGCCCTACAATGAGCAGTTCTTC. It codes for CASSPPGTPYNEQFF.

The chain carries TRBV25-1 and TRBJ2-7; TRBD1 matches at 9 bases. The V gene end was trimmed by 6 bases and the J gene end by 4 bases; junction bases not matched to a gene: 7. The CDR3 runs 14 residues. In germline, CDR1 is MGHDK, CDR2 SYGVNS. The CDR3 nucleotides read TGTGCCAGCAGCCCCGGACAGGGGAAGTACGAGCAGTACTTC. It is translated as CASSPGQGKYEQYF.

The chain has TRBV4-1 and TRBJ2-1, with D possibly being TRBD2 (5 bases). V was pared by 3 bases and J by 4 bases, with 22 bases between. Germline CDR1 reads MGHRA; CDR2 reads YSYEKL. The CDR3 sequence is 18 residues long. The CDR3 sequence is CASSQAPIPAGVYNEQFF. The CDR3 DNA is TGCGCCAGCAGCCAGGCTCCAATTCCTGCGGGTGTTTACAATGAGCAGTTCTTC.

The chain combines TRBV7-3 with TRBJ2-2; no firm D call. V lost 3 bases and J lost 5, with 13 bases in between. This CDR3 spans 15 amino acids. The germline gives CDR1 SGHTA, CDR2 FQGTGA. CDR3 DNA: TGTGCCAGCAGCTTGACCCCCGTGCCGACCGGGGAGCTGTTTTTT. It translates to CASSLTPVPTGELFF.

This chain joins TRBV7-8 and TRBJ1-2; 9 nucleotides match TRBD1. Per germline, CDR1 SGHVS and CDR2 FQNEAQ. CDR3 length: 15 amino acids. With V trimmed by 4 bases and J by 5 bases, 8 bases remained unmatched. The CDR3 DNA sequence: TGTGCCAGCAGCTCTTCACAGGGGGCTTTGTATGGCTACACCTTC. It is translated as CASSSSQGALYGYTF.

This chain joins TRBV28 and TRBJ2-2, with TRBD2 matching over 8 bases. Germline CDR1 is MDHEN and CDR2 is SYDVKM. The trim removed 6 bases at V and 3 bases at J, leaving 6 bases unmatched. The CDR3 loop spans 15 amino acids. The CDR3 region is CASSPGTRDTGELFF. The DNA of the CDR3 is TGTGCCAGCAGCCCCGGGACTAGGGACACCGGGGAGCTGTTTTTT.

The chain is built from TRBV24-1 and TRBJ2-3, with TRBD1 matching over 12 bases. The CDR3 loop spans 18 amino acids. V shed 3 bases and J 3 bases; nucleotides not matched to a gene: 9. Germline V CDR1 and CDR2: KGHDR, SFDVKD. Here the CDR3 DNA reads TGTGCCACCAGTGATACCGGGACAGGGGGCCGCGGTACAGATACGCAGTATTTT. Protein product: CATSDTGTGGRGTDTQYF.

CDR3 nucleotides: TGTGCCAGCAGCTTGAGTGGTTTGGCTAGCGGGGGGACTTCGGGCACCGGGGAGCTGTTTTTT. Amino acids: CASSLSGLASGGTSGTGELFF. The V and J genes are TRBV5-6 and TRBJ2-2; 11 nucleotides match TRBD2. The CDR3 is 21 amino acids. V dropped 1 base and J dropped 4; count of bases not matched to a gene: 18. Germline V CDR1 and CDR2: SGHDT, YYEEEE.

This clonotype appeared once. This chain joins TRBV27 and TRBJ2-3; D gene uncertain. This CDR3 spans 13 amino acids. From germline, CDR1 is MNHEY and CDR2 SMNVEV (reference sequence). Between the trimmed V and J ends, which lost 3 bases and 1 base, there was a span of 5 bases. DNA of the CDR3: TGTGCCAGCAGTTTCACGGGCACAGATACGCAGTATTTT. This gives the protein CASSFTGTDTQYF.

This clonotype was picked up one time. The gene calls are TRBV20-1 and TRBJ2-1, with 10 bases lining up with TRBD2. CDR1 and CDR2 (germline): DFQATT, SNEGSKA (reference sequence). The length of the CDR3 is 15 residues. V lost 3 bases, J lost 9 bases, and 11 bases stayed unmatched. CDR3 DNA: TGCAGTGCTAGGGAGCGGGAGGGCCCTATCGGTGAGCAGTTCTTC. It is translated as CSAREREGPIGEQFF.